Shown below are 27 T cell receptor beta chains from a single sample sequenced in a study of cytomegalovirus exposure and HLA in healthy donors. PCR involved 60 Vbeta and 13 Jbeta primers. Libraries were prepared by immunoSEQ multiplex PCR; TCRdb keeps only in-frame clonotypes and omits some of them. The sample includes fewer than 150,000 clones, about 80% of them seen just once. The specimen sequenced was PBMCs. These receptors were collected from a male donor in good health and CMV-seronegative.

The chain couples TRBV9 to TRBJ1-3; D gene unclear. The CDR3 has 15 amino acids. Trimming removed 4 bases at V and 4 bases at J, with 15 bases between. Germline CDR1 SGDLS, CDR2 YYNGEE. CDR3 DNA sequence: TGTGCCAGCAGCCGCCAATGGGCGGGGGGAAACACCATATATTTT. Translated: CASSRQWAGGNTIYF.

The chain couples TRBV28 to TRBJ1-2; D perhaps matches TRBD1 (6 bases). Germline V lookup: CDR1 MDHEN, CDR2 SYDVKM. This CDR3 comprises 14 residues. The V gene lost 7 bases and the J gene lost 4 bases, with 16 bases spanning the gap. In nucleotides, the CDR3 is TGTGCCAGCAACTTAGGGGGGGGCTTCTATGGCTACACCTTC. Translation: CASNLGGGFYGYTF.

The DNA for the CDR3 is TGTGCCAGCAGTCGCAACAGGGGCGGGGATGAAAAACTGTTTTTT. The encoded protein is CASSRNRGGDEKLFF. The chain recombines TRBV2 with TRBJ1-4, with 7 positions matching TRBD1. Germline values: CDR1 SNHLY, CDR2 FYNNEI. The CDR3 has 15 residues. J was trimmed by 6 bases and V by 5 bases; bases with no gene match: 9.

V usage is TRBV5-4 and J usage is TRBJ1-1; 8 nucleotides align to TRBD1. Germline-derived CDR1 and CDR2 are SGHNT and YYREEE (reference sequence). The CDR3 has 14 amino acids. Trimming removed 4 bases from V and 3 bases from J; junction bases left unmatched: 5. CDR3 DNA sequence: TGTGCCAGCAGCGGTTACAGGGGGGACACTGAAGCTTTCTTT. It translates to CASSGYRGDTEAFF.

V and J are TRBV7-2 and TRBJ1-2, with TRBD1 matching over 8 bases. Germline V gene sequence: CDR1 SGHTA, CDR2 FQGNSA. CDR3 length: 16 residues. Germline trimming cut 0 bases from V and 2 bases from J; bases unmatched to any gene: 5. The DNA for the CDR3 is TGTGCCAGCAGCTTAGCACCCCCAGGGGGCAACTATGGCTACACCTTC. Its protein is CASSLAPPGGNYGYTF.

The chain joins TRBV4-3 to TRBJ2-1; 10 bases map to TRBD2. Germline-derived CDR1 and CDR2 are LGHNA and YSLEER. V dropped 2 bases and J dropped 9; count of bases not matched to a gene: 7. The CDR3 spans 15 residues. CDR3 in amino acids: CASSQRSGGAGEQFF. The CDR3 DNA reads TGCGCCAGCAGCCAAAGGAGCGGGGGGGCCGGTGAGCAGTTCTTC.

This rearrangement joins TRBV7-2 to TRBJ2-6; D gene ambiguous. Per germline, CDR1 SGHTA and CDR2 FQGNSA. V was clipped by 5 bases and J by 0 bases, with 5 bases between them. There are 14 residues in the CDR3. Written as DNA, the CDR3 is TGTGCCAGCAGCCCGGGCTCTGGGGCCAACGTCCTGACTTTC. Residues: CASSPGSGANVLTF. The whole variable domain, filled in from reference TRBV7-2 and TRBJ2-6, reads GAGVSQSPSNKVTEKGKDVELRCDPISGHTALYWYRQSLGQGLEFLIYFQGNSAPDKSGLPSDRFSAERTGGSVSTLTIQRTQQEDSAVYLCASSPGSGANVLTFGAGSRLTVL.

The chain links TRBV5-8 to TRBJ2-3; 8 nucleotides line up with TRBD2. The V segment lost 0 bases and the J segment 5 bases; nucleotides outside the gene matches: 8. This CDR3 region has 16 residues. CDR1 is SGHTS, CDR2 YDEGEE, per germline. CDR3 region: CASSLAYGGAVDTQYF. The CDR3 DNA reads as TGTGCCAGCAGCTTGGCCTACGGGGGGGCCGTAGATACGCAGTATTTT. Full variable domain (remainder filled in from reference TRBV5-8 and TRBJ2-3): EAGVTQSPTHLIKTRGQQATLRCSPISGHTSVYWYQQALGLGLQFLLWYDEGEERNRGNFPPRFSGRQFPNYSSELNVNALELEDSALYLCASSLAYGGAVDTQYFGPGTRLTVL.

This chain joins TRBV7-8 and TRBJ2-1; a weak D match, TRBD2 (5 bases). Germline CDR1 SGHVS, CDR2 FQNEAQ. V lost 2 bases, J lost 6 bases, and 8 bases lay in between. CDR3 length: 13 residues. CDR3 DNA sequence: TGTGCCAGCAGCTTATCGGGGTCCAATGAGCAGTTCTTC. Amino acids: CASSLSGSNEQFF.

The rearrangement joins TRBV28 to TRBJ1-2; D may be TRBD1 (5 bases). Germline V gene data show CDR1 as MDHEN and CDR2 as SYDVKM. Trimming removed 5 bases at V and 6 bases at J, with 13 bases between. The CDR3 sequence is 13 residues long. The CDR3 DNA is TGTGCCAGCAGTCCGGGGACTCAAAATGGCTACACCTTC. Protein sequence: CASSPGTQNGYTF.

V and J are TRBV30 and TRBJ2-7; TRBD2 matches at 7 bases. Losses at the gene ends were 0 bases for V and 6 bases for J; bases not matched to a gene: 2. Germline-derived CDR1 and CDR2 are GTSNPN and SVGIG (reference sequence). This CDR3 has 12 residues. The CDR3 loop is CAWSVRGVEQYF. In nucleotides, the CDR3 is TGTGCCTGGAGTGTACGGGGGGTCGAGCAGTACTTC.

The rearrangement joins TRBV14 to TRBJ1-6, with 7 nucleotides matching TRBD1. The germline V gene has CDR1 SGHDN and CDR2 FVKESK. The V gene end was trimmed by 1 base and the J gene end by 9 bases; junction bases not matched to a gene: 3. This CDR3 region has 14 residues. CDR3 sequence reads: CASSQVGGSSPLHF. DNA for the CDR3: TGTGCCAGCAGCCAAGTAGGGGGCAGTTCACCCCTCCACTTT.

The chain employs TRBV9 and TRBJ1-2; D may be TRBD1 (6 bases). Germline CDR1 is SGDLS and CDR2 is YYNGEE. The CDR3 is 13 residues long. Between the trimmed V and J ends, which lost 5 bases and 5 bases, there was a span of 13 bases. CDR3 in amino acids: CASSNGGGYGYTF. Here the CDR3 DNA reads TGTGCCAGCAGTAATGGGGGCGGGTATGGCTACACCTTC. The full variable domain, its missing parts supplied by reference TRBV9 and TRBJ1-2, is DSGVTQTPKHLITATGQRVTLRCSPRSGDLSVYWYQQSLDQGLQFLIQYYNGEERAKGNILERFSAQQFPDLHSELNLSSLELGDSALYFCASSNGGGYGYTFGSGTRLTVV.

In nucleotides, the CDR3 is TGTGCCAGCAGCCCCTCCGAGGCCCCCAATTCACCCCTCCACTTT. Its protein product is CASSPSEAPNSPLHF. V and J are TRBV2 and TRBJ1-6; D is ambiguous. Looked up from germline, CDR1 is SNHLY and CDR2 is FYNNEI. CDR3 length: 15 amino acids. V was clipped by 6 bases and J by 7 bases, with 16 bases between them.

The gene calls are TRBV9 and TRBJ1-1; D is unclear. V lost 3 bases and J lost 4, with 10 bases in between. Germline CDR1 reads SGDLS; CDR2 reads YYNGEE. This CDR3 has 13 amino acids. CDR3 sequence reads: CASSAAGPTEAFF. The CDR3 region has the DNA TGTGCCAGCAGCGCTGCAGGTCCCACTGAAGCTTTCTTT.

The CDR3 loop is CASSLDGAQTQYF. The DNA for the CDR3 is TGCGCCAGCAGCTTGGACGGTGCCCAGACCCAGTACTTC. The gene calls are TRBV5-1 and TRBJ2-5; unclear D gene. The germline V and J ends were trimmed by 0 bases and 6 bases, with 9 bases remaining between them. There are 13 residues in the CDR3. Per germline, CDR1 SGHRS and CDR2 YFSETQ.

The chain employs TRBV7-2 and TRBJ1-1; the D gene is possibly TRBD1 (6 bases). Germline V gives CDR1 SGHTA, CDR2 FQGNSA. With 4 bases removed from V and 6 bases from J, the gap between germline ends came to 9 bases. The CDR3 runs 12 residues. CDR3 DNA: TGTGCCAGCAGCTACGAGGGGGCTGAAGCTTTCTTT. It codes for CASSYEGAEAFF.

Comment on this clone: The missing conserved phenylalanine or tryptophan at the end of this CDR3 makes a read error likely. The chain combines TRBV4-3 with TRBJ2-7; D may be TRBD1 (5 bases). V was trimmed by 0 bases and J by 0 bases, leaving 9 bases between them. The CDR3 runs 15 residues. Germline assignment: CDR1 LGHNA and CDR2 YSLEER. CDR3 nucleotides: TGCGCCAGCAGCCAAGATCGACAGAGCTCCTACGAGCAGTACCTC. Its protein product is CASSQDRQSSYEQYL.

V usage is TRBV4-2 and J usage is TRBJ1-2; D possibly corresponds to TRBD1 (5 bases). V was shortened by 1 base and J by 4 bases, with 16 bases between the two germline ends. The CDR3 has 16 residues. Germline V gene data show CDR1 as LGHNA and CDR2 as YNFKEQ. The DNA for the CDR3 is TGTGCCAGCAGCCAAGCGGACACGGAGTTCGTCTATGGCTACACCTTC. This encodes CASSQADTEFVYGYTF.

V usage is TRBV10-3 and J usage is TRBJ2-1; D possibly corresponds to TRBD2 (5 bases). Germline CDR1 ENHRY, CDR2 SYGVKD. The CDR3 has 14 residues. With 6 bases removed from V and 6 bases from J, the gap between germline ends came to 15 bases. The DNA of the CDR3 is TGTGCCATCAGGGCCCCACTAGTCTCCAATGAGCAGTTCTTC. This gives the protein CAIRAPLVSNEQFF.

The rearrangement uses TRBV6-5 and TRBJ1-5; 8 nucleotides align to TRBD1. V trimming: 5 bases; J trimming: 7 bases; junction bases outside the gene matches: 4. The germline V gene encodes CDR1 MNHEY and CDR2 SVGAGI. The CDR3 has 13 residues. The CDR3 loop reads CASSTGGGQPQHF. The CDR3 region has the DNA TGTGCCAGCAGTACAGGGGGAGGACAGCCCCAGCATTTT.

The genes are TRBV7-8 and TRBJ1-1, with D maybe TRBD1 (5 bases). The CDR3 is 16 amino acids. Looked up from germline, CDR1 is SGHVS and CDR2 is FQNEAQ. Trimming shortened V by 3 bases and J by 4 bases, and 18 bases separated the two germline ends. The CDR3 nucleotides read TGTGCCAGCAGCTTCGGGACTGGGGGTTCGATCACTGAAGCTTTCTTT. Amino acid sequence: CASSFGTGGSITEAFF.

The V call is TRBV6-4, the J call TRBJ2-2; a weak D match, TRBD2 (5 bases). V was trimmed by 0 bases and J by 4 bases, leaving 12 bases between them. This CDR3 region has 16 residues. CDR1 is MRHNA and CDR2 is SNTAGT in the germline V gene. CDR3 DNA sequence: TGTGCCAGCAGTGACTCTGCGGGCACAACCACCGGGGAGCTGTTTTTT. Translation: CASSDSAGTTTGELFF.

The rearrangement links TRBV5-6 to TRBJ2-3, with D perhaps matching TRBD2 (7 bases). The germline V and J ends were trimmed by 3 bases and 4 bases, with 21 bases remaining between them. The V gene's germline CDR1 is SGHDT and CDR2 YYEEEE. The CDR3 is 17 residues long. This CDR3 reads CASSSYRAPGGADTQYF. CDR3 nucleotide sequence: TGTGCCAGCAGCTCCTACAGGGCGCCGGGAGGCGCAGATACGCAGTATTTT.

This chain connects TRBV7-3 to TRBJ2-1, with no clear D. The CDR3 totals 14 residues. Germline V lookup: CDR1 SGHTA, CDR2 FQGTGA. Trimming cost V 5 bases and J 6 bases, with 14 bases left between them. The CDR3 DNA reads as TGTGCCAGCAGCGCCCTCGGAGCGTCCAATGAGCAGTTCTTC. As protein: CASSALGASNEQFF.

CDR3 loop: CASSEGEGYRYTF. The DNA for the CDR3 is TGTGCCAGCAGTGAAGGGGAGGGATACCGGTACACCTTC. The V call is TRBV2, the J call TRBJ1-2; D call uncertain. The V end lost 1 base, the J end lost 11 bases, and 14 bases lay between the germline ends. CDR3 size: 13 residues. The germline gives CDR1 SNHLY, CDR2 FYNNEI.

This chain connects TRBV4-3 to TRBJ2-2; TRBD1 matches 9 bases. Germline CDR1 reads LGHNA; CDR2 reads YSLEER. Unmatched junction bases numbered 2, after V lost 0 bases and J lost 6 bases. The CDR3 is made up of 15 amino acids. The CDR3 spells CASSQERTGAGELFF. CDR3 nucleotides: TGCGCCAGCAGCCAAGAGAGGACAGGGGCCGGGGAGCTGTTTTTT.